This T cell receptor beta chain was found in a study of hypomethylating agent response in myelodysplastic syndrome. Whole-study context: Responders were about six patients with complete response or hematologic improvement; roughly 5 were non-responders.

The CDR3 spans 16 residues. Germline assignment: CDR1 SGHRS and CDR2 YFSETQ. V lost 3 bases, J lost 3 bases, and 2 bases stayed unmatched. Repertoires were generated with immunoSEQ multiplex PCR, while TCRdb's copy carries only in-frame clones and drops some. The sample has some 4,600 clones; over 75% are singletons. Source: bone marrow, taken before or after starting hypomethylating agent treatment for myelodysplastic syndrome (not recorded which). The genes are TRBV5-1 and TRBJ2-6; TRBD1 aligns across 11 bases. The TCR sequence derives from a human donor with myelodysplastic syndrome. This CDR3 reads CASSWTGGGGANVLTF. The CDR3 DNA follows: TGCGCCAGCAGCTGGACAGGGGGCGGTGGGGCCAACGTCCTGACTTTC.